Presented here are 25 T cell receptor beta chains from one specimen sequenced in a study of CD8 T cells in ankylosing spondylitis. Findings and limits, study-wide: There was a TCR beta motif, made of several highly homologous variants, that appeared characteristic of ankylosing spondylitis blood.

The antigens of these receptors remain unknown. TCRdb analysed the 5' RACE reads with MiXCR anew, one entry per CDR3 protein. The table records 700,000 or so distinct CDR3 sequences, around 17% of them present only once. Sequencing used blood, either unsorted or a sorted T cell fraction (not recorded which). The receptors derive from a male donor with ankylosing spondylitis.

The chain combines TRBV6-5 with TRBJ2-2; the D is unclear. V shed 7 bases and J shed 5 bases, with 8 bases lying between them. The V gene's germline CDR1 is MNHEY and CDR2 SVGAGI. The CDR3 is 12 residues long. The chain's CDR3 is CASTKGTGELFF. The CDR3 DNA reads as TGTGCCAGCACCAAAGGTACCGGGGAGCTGTTTTTT.

This clonotype was seen more than once but under ten times. The chain combines TRBV6-5 with TRBJ2-1; D gene unclear. Germline loops: CDR1 MNHEY, CDR2 SVGAGI. The CDR3 covers 12 residues. Trimming removed 6 bases from V and 9 bases from J, with 12 bases in between. The chain's CDR3 is CASSAIAGEQFF. CDR3 bases: TGTGCCAGCAGCGCCATAGCTGGTGAGCAGTTCTTC.

This clonotype was counted only a few times. The chain carries TRBV2 and TRBJ2-7; 7 bases map to TRBD1. This CDR3 contains 15 residues. J gave up 1 base and V 5 bases, and 8 bases lay outside the gene matches. CDR1 is SNHLY and CDR2 is FYNNEI in the germline V gene. CDR3 residues: CASSYRDRKSYEQYF. CDR3 DNA: TGTGCCAGCAGTTACCGGGACAGAAAATCCTACGAGCAGTACTTC. The variable domain in full, with the rest retrieved from reference TRBV2 and TRBJ2-7, is EPEVTQTPSHQVTQMGQEVILRCVPISNHLYFYWYRQILGQKVEFLVSFYNNEISEKSEIFDDQFSVERPDGSNFTLKIRSTKLEDSAMYFCASSYRDRKSYEQYFGPGTRLTVT.

This clonotype showed up many times. The chain carries TRBV28 and TRBJ2-7, with D unclear. Germline CDR1 MDHEN, CDR2 SYDVKM. The CDR3 is 12 residues long. V was shortened by 10 bases and J by 0 bases, with 10 bases between the two germline ends. CDR3 nucleotide sequence: TGTGCCACCAAGGGTAGCTCCTACGAGCAGTACTTC. As protein: CATKGSSYEQYF.

The chain has TRBV5-1 and TRBJ2-2, with 8 bases identical to TRBD2. Germline CDR1 SGHRS, CDR2 YFSETQ. V dropped 2 bases and J dropped 1; count of bases not matched to a gene: 4. This CDR3 comprises 16 residues. This CDR3 is CASSLGTSRNTGELFF. The DNA of the CDR3 is TGCGCCAGCAGCTTAGGGACTAGTAGGAACACCGGGGAGCTGTTTTTT.

This clonotype was seen a handful of times. V gene TRBV5-1 combines with J gene TRBJ2-2, with D tentatively TRBD1 (6 bases). The CDR3 consists of 16 residues. The V end was cut by 3 bases, the J end by 4 bases, with 16 bases between. Germline lookup yields CDR1 SGHRS and CDR2 YFSETQ. CDR3 coding DNA: TGCGCCAGCAGCTCGGACAGTTCGGGATTCACCGGGGAGCTGTTTTTT. This translates into CASSSDSSGFTGELFF.

This chain uses TRBV12-3 or TRBV12-4 with TRBJ2-3, with 11 bases matching TRBD2. V was clipped by 4 bases and J by 3 bases; unmatched bases: 3. The CDR3 runs to 15 residues. For the CDR3, the DNA is TGTGCCAGCAGTTCCAGGACTAGCGGGACAGATACGCAGTATTTT. It is translated as CASSSRTSGTDTQYF.

The chain is built from TRBV7-2 and TRBJ2-2, with D possibly matching TRBD2 (6 bases). Deletions cut 5 bases from V and 5 bases from J, with 12 bases between. The V gene's germline CDR1 is SGHTA and CDR2 FQGNSA. CDR3 length: 14 residues. DNA of the CDR3: TGTGCCAGCAGCGGGGTCGGGGGAACCGGGGAGCTGTTTTTT. It codes for CASSGVGGTGELFF.

This clonotype occurred a few times. This rearrangement joins TRBV28 to TRBJ1-2; 9 nucleotides match TRBD1. V dropped 8 bases and J dropped 5; count of bases not matched to a gene: 9. Germline CDR1 reads MDHEN; CDR2 reads SYDVKM. The CDR3 sequence is 14 residues long. The DNA of the CDR3 is TGTGCCAGCGGCCGAGGGACAGGGAAGTATGGCTACACCTTC. Its protein is CASGRGTGKYGYTF.

This clonotype has just a few counts. The chain is built from TRBV7-9 and TRBJ2-3, with D possibly called TRBD1 or TRBD2 (5 bases each). There are 16 residues in the CDR3. Germline values: CDR1 SEHNR, CDR2 FQNEAQ (reference sequence). Trimming left V 5 bases short and J 2 bases short, with 17 bases between. The CDR3 reads CASSPRGGLHTDTQYF. The CDR3 coding sequence is TGTGCCAGCAGCCCGAGGGGTGGACTTCACACAGATACGCAGTATTTT.

This clonotype was counted a few times. The chain carries TRBV5-1 and TRBJ2-2; TRBD1 or TRBD2 may be the D gene (6 bases each). V gave up 1 base and J gave up 2 bases, with 12 bases separating them. CDR1 SGHRS and CDR2 YFSETQ come from the germline V gene. The CDR3 contains 16 residues. CDR3 coding DNA: TGCGCCAGCAGCTTGACGGCGGGGACAAACACCGGGGAGCTGTTTTTT. Translated, it gives CASSLTAGTNTGELFF.

This clonotype was found many times. The V and J genes are TRBV20-1 and TRBJ2-5; D is tentatively TRBD1 or TRBD2 (5 bases each). The CDR3 loop spans 14 amino acids. CDR1 and CDR2 (germline): DFQATT, SNEGSKA (reference sequence). V lost 3 bases and J 3 bases, leaving 14 bases between the germline ends. The CDR3 loop reads CSARLPGPEETQYF. The CDR3 coding sequence is TGCAGTGCTAGGCTCCCGGGGCCCGAAGAGACCCAGTACTTC.

This clonotype was counted between two and nine times. The chain employs TRBV7-2 and TRBJ2-2; 8 bases are a match to TRBD1. This CDR3 spans 15 amino acids. Germline CDR1 SGHTA, CDR2 FQGNSA. V shed 3 bases and J 4 bases; nucleotides not matched to a gene: 4. The CDR3 sequence is CASSFRGRSTGELFF. In DNA, the CDR3 is TGTGCCAGCAGCTTCAGGGGGCGCAGCACCGGGGAGCTGTTTTTT.

The chain recombines TRBV11-2 with TRBJ2-7, with 11 bases that match TRBD1. Germline CDR1 is SGHAT and CDR2 is FQNNGV. The trim removed 2 bases at V and 2 bases at J, leaving 5 bases unmatched. CDR3 length equals 16 residues. Here the CDR3 reads CASSLWWGQGAYEQYF. CDR3 bases: TGTGCCAGCAGCTTATGGTGGGGACAGGGGGCCTACGAGCAGTACTTC.

This clonotype was detected many times. The chain uses TRBV7-9 and TRBJ1-6; D gene uncertain. Germline lookup yields CDR1 SEHNR and CDR2 FQNEAQ (reference sequence). V lost 3 bases, J lost 5 bases, and 2 bases lay in between. The CDR3 is 12 amino acids. CDR3 in DNA: TGTGCCAGCAGCTTCAATAATTCACCCCTCCACTTT. Translated: CASSFNNSPLHF.

This clonotype was seen more than once but under ten times. V usage is TRBV29-1 and J usage is TRBJ2-1; no definite D call. This CDR3 region has 17 residues. V lost 1 base and J 0 bases, leaving 16 bases between the germline ends. Per germline, CDR1 SQVTM and CDR2 ANQGSEA. The CDR3 region is CSVEGRGASSSYNEQFF. The CDR3 DNA reads as TGCAGCGTTGAAGGTAGAGGCGCGTCGAGCTCCTACAATGAGCAGTTCTTC.

Only a few counts were recorded for this clonotype. J is TRBJ1-4 and V is TRBV4-3; no clear D gene. Germline V lookup: CDR1 LGHNA, CDR2 YSLEER. The CDR3 is 16 residues long. Trimming removed 0 bases at V and 5 bases at J, with 13 bases between. CDR3 loop: CASSQDPAGKNEKLFF. CDR3 sequence (DNA): TGCGCCAGCAGCCAAGATCCCGCGGGGAAGAATGAAAAACTGTTTTTT.

The rearrangement joins TRBV7-8 to TRBJ2-1; D remains unclear. There are 16 residues in the CDR3. The germline V and J ends were trimmed by 1 base and 2 bases, with 12 bases remaining between them. Germline lookup yields CDR1 SGHVS and CDR2 FQNEAQ. The CDR3 loop reads CASSLELAHAYNEQFF. CDR3 DNA: TGTGCCAGCAGCTTAGAGTTGGCCCATGCCTACAATGAGCAGTTCTTC.

This clonotype was detected a few times. The chain carries TRBV29-1 and TRBJ2-5; 11 bases are shared with TRBD2. The CDR3 totals 15 residues. With V trimmed by 6 bases and J by 2 bases, 8 bases remained unmatched. Germline V CDR1 and CDR2: SQVTM, ANQGSEA. CDR3 DNA sequence: TGCAGCGTGATACCGGGACTAGCGGCACAAGAGACCCAGTACTTC. It yields the protein CSVIPGLAAQETQYF.

CDR3 protein: CSARDRRFGGYTF. The CDR3 DNA reads as TGCAGTGCTAGAGATCGGAGATTTGGGGGCTACACCTTC. V and J are TRBV20-1 and TRBJ1-2, with unresolved D. Germline values: CDR1 DFQATT, CDR2 SNEGSKA (reference sequence). V was shortened by 0 bases and J by 8 bases, with 13 bases between the two germline ends. The CDR3 has 13 residues.

This clonotype occurred a few times. CDR3 protein: CASSQGTSGSSEQYF. CDR3 DNA sequence: TGTGCCAGCAGCCAAGGGACTAGCGGGAGCAGCGAGCAGTACTTC. The V and J genes are TRBV12-3 or TRBV12-4 and TRBJ2-7, with TRBD2 identical over 14 bases. The CDR3 consists of 15 residues. V lost 6 bases to trimming and J lost 6 bases; unmatched junction nucleotides: 7.

The rearrangement links TRBV12-3 or TRBV12-4 to TRBJ1-2, with D possibly being TRBD1 (6 bases). Trimming cost V 5 bases and J 0 bases, with 16 bases left between them. This CDR3 spans 16 amino acids. The DNA for the CDR3 is TGTGCCAGCAGTCCCGTCCCCAGGGGATCTAACTATGGCTACACCTTC. It translates to CASSPVPRGSNYGYTF.

The table lists this clonotype with a few counts. This chain connects TRBV11-3 to TRBJ2-1, with a tentative D call TRBD1 (6 bases). Germline CDR1 and CDR2: SGHNT and YENEEA. CDR3 size: 12 residues. Trimming pared 1 base from V and 11 bases from J, leaving 9 bases between. DNA of the CDR3: TGTGCCAGCAGCTTAGTACAGGGCCAGCAGTTCTTC. It codes for CASSLVQGQQFF.

The chain recombines TRBV7-9 with TRBJ2-1; D tentatively fits TRBD1 or TRBD2 (5 bases each). V lost 8 bases and J 2 bases, leaving 22 bases between the germline ends. This CDR3 spans 17 amino acids. Germline V gene data show CDR1 as SEHNR and CDR2 as FQNEAQ (reference sequence). CDR3 bases: TGTGCCAGCGAGGGGATGAGGTGGGGCACAACCTACAATGAGCAGTTCTTC. This sequence encodes CASEGMRWGTTYNEQFF.

The J gene is TRBJ2-7, the V gene TRBV12-3 or TRBV12-4; D tentatively fits TRBD1 or TRBD2 (5 bases each). This CDR3 region has 16 residues. With 6 bases removed from V and 0 bases from J, the gap between germline ends came to 18 bases. The CDR3 spells CASRKTGTSSSYEQYF. In DNA, the CDR3 is TGTGCCAGCAGGAAGACCGGGACCAGCAGCTCCTACGAGCAGTACTTC.